This passage covers 28 T cell receptor beta chains from one sample sequenced in a study of blood T cell repertoires in COVID-19. Measured with immunoSEQ multiplex PCR; TCRdb has only the in-frame clones, and not every one. The sample includes some 120,000 clones, 90% of them seen just once. The sample comprised peripheral blood. These receptors originate from a human donor with active COVID-19. The donor label of this sample is uncertain.

J is TRBJ1-3 and V is TRBV4-3; 9 nucleotides agree with TRBD1. The CDR3 has 15 residues. Germline-derived CDR1 and CDR2 are LGHNA and YSLEER. With V trimmed by 3 bases and J by 2 bases, 2 bases remained unmatched. The CDR3 protein is CASSQGTGPGNTIYF. CDR3 in DNA: TGCGCCAGCAGCCAGGGGACAGGGCCTGGAAACACCATATATTTT.

The chain uses TRBV9 and TRBJ1-6, with 9 bases aligning to TRBD1. The CDR3 is 18 residues long. The V and J ends lost 0 bases and 0 bases, in that order; junction bases with no gene match: 4. The germline gives CDR1 SGDLS, CDR2 YYNGEE. The chain's CDR3 is CASSVEGQGSSYNSPLHF. The CDR3 coding sequence is TGTGCCAGCAGCGTAGAGGGACAGGGTAGCTCCTATAATTCACCCCTCCACTTT.

V gene TRBV4-3 combines with J gene TRBJ1-4; 7 bases fit TRBD1. The junction had 7 bases not matched to a gene; V was cut back by 1 base and J by 8 bases. CDR3 length equals 15 residues. Per the germline V gene, CDR1 is LGHNA and CDR2 is YSLEER. The CDR3 nucleotides are TGCGCCAGCAGCCAAGGACAGGGACGCGGCGAAAAACTGTTTTTT. Amino acids: CASSQGQGRGEKLFF.

This chain joins TRBV11-2 and TRBJ2-1, with 10 positions matching TRBD2. The V gene end was trimmed by 3 bases and the J gene end by 2 bases; junction bases not matched to a gene: 10. From germline, CDR1 is SGHAT and CDR2 FQNNGV. CDR3 length: 18 residues. The CDR3 here is CASSFQGALAGPYNEQFF. In DNA, the CDR3 is TGTGCCAGCAGCTTTCAGGGGGCACTAGCGGGACCCTACAATGAGCAGTTCTTC.

The CDR3 region has the DNA TGCGCCAGCAGCCCAAGACTAGCGGGGGTAAACAATGAGCAGTTCTTC. This translates into CASSPRLAGVNNEQFF. The V and J genes are TRBV4-1 and TRBJ2-1; 12 bases fit TRBD2. V dropped 4 bases and J dropped 5; count of bases not matched to a gene: 6. The V gene's germline CDR1 is MGHRA and CDR2 YSYEKL. CDR3 size: 16 residues.

The genes are TRBV13 and TRBJ2-2, with TRBD1 as a possible D gene (5 bases). Per germline, CDR1 PRHDT and CDR2 FYEKMQ (reference sequence). The CDR3 runs to 12 residues. The V and J ends lost 5 bases and 5 bases respectively, with 6 bases between them. The CDR3 protein is CASSHRTGELFF. In DNA, the CDR3 is TGTGCCAGCAGCCACAGGACCGGGGAGCTGTTTTTT.

The chain is built from TRBV21-1 and TRBJ2-1; the table calls TRBD2, which could not be checked here. TRBV21-1 represents a pseudogene. This CDR3 comprises 15 residues. CDR3 DNA: TGTGCCAGCAGCAAAGGACTAGCGACTCGGTATGAGCAGTTCTTC. Its translation: CASSKGLATRYEQFF.

V usage is TRBV5-4 and J usage is TRBJ2-5; maybe TRBD2 (5 bases). This CDR3 spans 12 amino acids. V dropped 2 bases and J dropped 5 bases, with 7 bases sitting between them. Germline CDR1 SGHNT, CDR2 YYREEE (reference sequence). CDR3 sequence reads: CASSLTGETQYF. In DNA, the CDR3 is TGTGCCAGCAGCTTAACGGGGGAGACCCAGTACTTC.

The genes are TRBV11-2 and TRBJ2-3; 8 bases are shared with TRBD1. Germline-derived CDR1 and CDR2 are SGHAT and FQNNGV. CDR3 length: 16 amino acids. V was clipped by 3 bases and J by 0 bases; unmatched bases: 5. The CDR3 loop reads CASSLWDRQSTDTQYF. The CDR3 nucleotides are TGTGCCAGCAGCTTGTGGGACAGGCAAAGCACAGATACGCAGTATTTT.

The V call is TRBV13, the J call TRBJ2-7, with 8 bases aligning to TRBD2. The J segment lost 4 bases and the V segment lost 4 bases, leaving 6 bases of the junction unmatched. Per germline, CDR1 PRHDT and CDR2 FYEKMQ (reference sequence). The CDR3 has 14 amino acids. This CDR3 reads CASSSGLVEYEQYF. In nucleotides, the CDR3 is TGTGCCAGCAGCTCGGGACTAGTTGAGTACGAGCAGTACTTC.

This chain joins TRBV5-1 and TRBJ2-7; D gene unclear. Germline assignment: CDR1 SGHRS and CDR2 YFSETQ. CDR3 length: 12 residues. Between the trimmed V and J ends, which lost 3 bases and 3 bases, there was a span of 7 bases. DNA for the CDR3: TGCGCCAGCAGCTCGTATAACTACGAGCAGTACTTC. This translates into CASSSYNYEQYF.

Comment on this clone: This same CDR3 is encoded by further DNA sequences in the sample. V and J are TRBV5-1 and TRBJ1-1; 9 positions match TRBD1. Trimming at V came to 4 bases and at J to 0 bases, leaving 1 base not matched to a gene. This CDR3 region has 14 residues. CDR1 is SGHRS and CDR2 is YFSETQ in the germline V gene. In DNA form, the CDR3 reads TGCGCCAGCAGCGGGACAGGGTTGAACACTGAAGCTTTCTTT. This codes for CASSGTGLNTEAFF.

Here the CDR3 reads CASSQLLAGVETQYF. In nucleotides, the CDR3 is TGCGCCAGCAGCCAACTACTAGCGGGGGTAGAGACCCAGTACTTC. This chain uses TRBV4-3 with TRBJ2-5, with 11 bases fitting TRBD2. CDR3 length: 15 residues. V was clipped by 2 bases and J by 4 bases; unmatched bases: 3. In germline, CDR1 is LGHNA, CDR2 YSLEER.

The J gene is TRBJ2-5, the V gene TRBV7-3; a weak D match, TRBD1 (5 bases). Looked up from germline, CDR1 is SGHTA and CDR2 is FQGTGA. The length of the CDR3 is 13 residues. V was pared by 5 bases and J by 2 bases, with 9 bases between. CDR3 in DNA: TGTGCCAGCAGCGCTTCAGGGCAAGAGACCCAGTACTTC. Its translation is CASSASGQETQYF.

The V call is TRBV7-2, the J call TRBJ2-3; 14 bases fit TRBD2. The CDR3 sequence is 17 residues long. The germline V gene encodes CDR1 SGHTA and CDR2 FQGNSA. J gave up 5 bases and V 5 bases, and 9 bases lay outside the gene matches. The CDR3 bases are TGTGCCAGCAGCCTAGAGTCGACTAGCGGGGGGGGAGATACGCAGTATTTT. It translates to CASSLESTSGGGDTQYF.

The V and J genes are TRBV4-2 and TRBJ1-5; D is uncertain. The CDR3 sequence is 14 residues long. The V end lost 0 bases, the J end lost 0 bases, and 3 bases lay between the germline ends. Germline V gene sequence: CDR1 LGHNA, CDR2 YNFKEQ. The CDR3 spells CASSQELSNQPQHF. CDR3 in DNA: TGTGCCAGCAGCCAAGAACTTAGCAATCAGCCCCAGCATTTT.

The count of this clone is one. V and J are TRBV10-3 and TRBJ2-5, with 8 bases that match TRBD2. The CDR3 contains 15 residues. Trimming cost V 4 bases and J 2 bases; bases outside gene matches: 6. Germline-derived CDR1 and CDR2 are ENHRY and SYGVKD. In DNA form, the CDR3 reads TGTGCCATCAGTGTGGAGGCGGGGGGACAAGAGACCCAGTACTTC. The encoded protein is CAISVEAGGQETQYF.

The V gene is TRBV12-3 or TRBV12-4, the J gene TRBJ2-5; D call uncertain. The CDR3 spans 13 residues. The V end lost 5 bases, the J end lost 5 bases, and 12 bases lay between the germline ends. Written as DNA, the CDR3 is TGTGCCAGCAGTGTTCTGAGTTGGGAGACCCAGTACTTC. This sequence encodes CASSVLSWETQYF.

The chain links TRBV7-2 to TRBJ2-1; 9 bases match TRBD1. CDR1 and CDR2 (germline): SGHTA, FQGNSA. The J segment lost 4 bases and the V segment lost 4 bases, leaving 11 bases of the junction unmatched. CDR3 length equals 17 residues. CDR3 sequence (DNA): TGTGCCAGCAGCTACACCGGGACAGGGTCCCGATACAATGAGCAGTTCTTC. Translation: CASSYTGTGSRYNEQFF.

The V and J genes are TRBV6-7 and TRBJ1-2; possible D gene TRBD1, 5 bases. TRBV6-7 is an open reading frame, and its role is uncertain. This CDR3 region has 14 residues. The V gene lost 5 bases and the J gene lost 4 bases, with 14 bases spanning the gap. The CDR3 coding sequence is TGTGCCAGCAGTCAACGTGGCAGGGTCTATGGCTACACCTTC. Protein sequence: CASSQRGRVYGYTF.

The chain employs TRBV18 and TRBJ1-6, with a possible D match to TRBD1 (5 bases). The CDR3 contains 18 residues. Germline assignment: CDR1 KGHSH and CDR2 LQKENI. V was trimmed by 0 bases and J by 0 bases, leaving 12 bases between them. The CDR3 loop is CASSPPYRLSSYNSPLHF. The DNA of the CDR3 is TGTGCCAGCTCACCACCTTACAGGTTGAGCTCCTATAATTCACCCCTCCACTTT.

The rearrangement uses TRBV30 and TRBJ1-3; 7 bases map to TRBD1. Germline CDR1 and CDR2: GTSNPN and SVGIG (reference sequence). The V gene end was trimmed by 2 bases and the J gene end by 1 base; junction bases not matched to a gene: 11. This CDR3 contains 17 residues. The CDR3 protein is CAWSPQGVILSGNTIYF. DNA of the CDR3: TGTGCCTGGAGTCCCCAGGGGGTGATCCTGTCTGGAAACACCATATATTTT. The full variable domain, rest sourced from reference TRBV30 and TRBJ1-3, is SQTIHQWPATLVQPVGSPLSLECTVEGTSNPNLYWYRQAAGRGLQLLFYSVGIGQISSEVPQNLSASRPQDRQFILSSKKLLLSDSGFYLCAWSPQGVILSGNTIYFGEGSWLTVV.

The rearrangement uses TRBV19 and TRBJ2-4, with 7 bases matching TRBD2. The CDR3 totals 14 residues. CDR1 and CDR2 from the germline V gene are LNHDA and SQIVND (reference sequence). V trimming: 3 bases; J trimming: 5 bases; junction bases outside the gene matches: 4. CDR3 residues: CASSIASGQNIQYF. In DNA, the CDR3 is TGTGCCAGTAGTATTGCTAGCGGTCAAAACATTCAGTACTTC.

The chain links TRBV4-2 to TRBJ1-4; D gene uncertain. CDR1 and CDR2 from the germline V gene are LGHNA and YNFKEQ. V was pared by 0 bases and J by 1 base, with 12 bases between. The length of the CDR3 is 17 residues. This CDR3 is CASSQESRVITNEKLFF. The CDR3 DNA follows: TGTGCCAGCAGCCAAGAGTCGAGGGTCATAACTAATGAAAAACTGTTTTTT.

V usage is TRBV6-5 and J usage is TRBJ1-3; perhaps TRBD1 as D (5 bases). Per germline, CDR1 MNHEY and CDR2 SVGAGI. There are 15 residues in the CDR3. Trimming shortened V by 6 bases and J by 4 bases, and 16 bases separated the two germline ends. The CDR3 bases are TGTGCCAGCAGCTACGGCGGCGGGGCAGGAAACACCATATATTTT. As protein: CASSYGGGAGNTIYF.

On this clone itself: At the DNA level, this CDR3 is encoded by other sequences in the same sample as well. This rearrangement joins TRBV4-3 to TRBJ1-5; TRBD1 agrees at 7 bases. Losses at the gene ends were 1 base for V and 6 bases for J; bases not matched to a gene: 0. The CDR3 has 13 residues. Germline CDR1 reads LGHNA; CDR2 reads YSLEER. The CDR3 spells CASSQAGGQPQHF. In DNA form, the CDR3 reads TGCGCCAGCAGCCAAGCAGGGGGTCAGCCCCAGCATTTT.

The chain carries TRBV2 and TRBJ2-3; 10 bases line up with TRBD1. The CDR3 contains 15 residues. V dropped 4 bases and J dropped 3; count of bases not matched to a gene: 4. Germline CDR1 SNHLY, CDR2 FYNNEI. The CDR3 spells CASSGDRGRTDTQYF. DNA of the CDR3: TGTGCCAGCAGTGGGGACAGGGGACGAACAGATACGCAGTATTTT.

This chain connects TRBV27 to TRBJ2-3; D possibly corresponds to TRBD1 (5 bases). Germline CDR1 MNHEY, CDR2 SMNVEV (reference sequence). CDR3 length equals 12 residues. Trimming removed 2 bases from V and 9 bases from J, with 9 bases in between. CDR3 DNA: TGTGCCAGCAGTTTAGTAGGGGCAACGCAGTATTTT. Translation gives CASSLVGATQYF.